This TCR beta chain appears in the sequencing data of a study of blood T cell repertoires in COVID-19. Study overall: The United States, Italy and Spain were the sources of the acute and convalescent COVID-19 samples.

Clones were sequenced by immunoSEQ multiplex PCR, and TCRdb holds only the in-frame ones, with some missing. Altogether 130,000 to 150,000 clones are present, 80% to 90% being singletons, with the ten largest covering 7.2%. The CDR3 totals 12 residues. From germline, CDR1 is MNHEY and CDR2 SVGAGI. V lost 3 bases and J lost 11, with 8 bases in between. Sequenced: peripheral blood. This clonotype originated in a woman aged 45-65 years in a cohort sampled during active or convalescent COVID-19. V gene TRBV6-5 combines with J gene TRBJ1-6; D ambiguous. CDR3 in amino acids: CASSYAGTPLHF. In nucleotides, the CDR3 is TGTGCCAGCAGTTATGCAGGCACACCCCTCCACTTT.